These 2 T cell receptor beta chains were all obtained from the same sample, sequenced in a study of technical replicates of blood from several donors. Using immunoSEQ multiplex PCR, the repertoire was profiled, and TCRdb retains in-frame clones only, with some absent. The data show 84,000 or so clones, with around 94% seen just once and 0.2% to 0.3% held by the top ten. The sequenced material came from T cells isolated from PBMCs. The receptors derive from a human donor in good health.

The chain has TRBV11-2 and TRBJ2-7, with TRBD2 matching over 9 bases. Germline CDR1 is SGHAT and CDR2 is FQNNGV. This CDR3 comprises 15 residues. The V gene end was trimmed by 6 bases and the J gene end by 4 bases; junction bases not matched to a gene: 10. The chain's CDR3 is CASRGLSGGVYEQYF. For the CDR3, the DNA is TGTGCCAGCAGGGGCCTTAGCGGGGGTGTATACGAGCAGTACTTC.

This sequence joins TRBV6-1 and TRBJ1-2; 10 nucleotides align to TRBD1. The CDR3 runs 13 residues. V lost 8 bases, J lost 5 bases, and 5 bases stayed unmatched. In germline, CDR1 is MNHNS, CDR2 SASEGT. The CDR3 loop is CASQWTGGYGYTF. CDR3 DNA sequence: TGTGCCAGCCAATGGACAGGGGGTTATGGCTACACCTTC.